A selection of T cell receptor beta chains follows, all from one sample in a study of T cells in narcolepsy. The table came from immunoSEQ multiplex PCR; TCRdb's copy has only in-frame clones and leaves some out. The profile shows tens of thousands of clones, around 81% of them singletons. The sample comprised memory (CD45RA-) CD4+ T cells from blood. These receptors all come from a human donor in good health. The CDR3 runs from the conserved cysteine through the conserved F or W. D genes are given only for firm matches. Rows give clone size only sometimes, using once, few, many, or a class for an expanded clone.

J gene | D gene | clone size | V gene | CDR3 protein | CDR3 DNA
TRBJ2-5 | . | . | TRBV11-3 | CASSLMGARETQYF | TGTGCCAGCAGCTTAATGGGGGCCAGGGAGACCCAGTACTTC
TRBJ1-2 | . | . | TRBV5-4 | CASSGFGNYGYTF | TGTGCCAGCAGTGGATTTGGAAACTATGGCTACACCTTC
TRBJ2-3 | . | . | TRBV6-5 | CASSYSSLAGDTQYF | TGTGCCAGCAGTTACTCGTCGCTAGCTGGAGATACGCAGTATTTT
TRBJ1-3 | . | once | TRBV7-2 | CASSLTLYRDDTIYF | TGTGCCAGCAGCCTAACCCTTTACAGGGATGACACCATATATTTT
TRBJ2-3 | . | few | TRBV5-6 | CASSRHRITGRNTQYF | TGTGCCAGCAGCCGTCACAGGATCACGGGAAGAAATACGCAGTATTTT
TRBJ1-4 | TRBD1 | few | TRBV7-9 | CASSPSGQGEKKLFF | TGTGCCAGCAGCCCCTCGGGACAGGGAGAGAAAAAACTGTTTTTT
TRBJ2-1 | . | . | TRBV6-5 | CASSYTRTVDEQFF | TGTGCCAGCAGTTACACCAGGACCGTGGATGAGCAGTTCTTC
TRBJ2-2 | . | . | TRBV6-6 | CASSYGVTLGELFF | TGTGCCAGCAGTTACGGGGTCACGCTAGGGGAGCTGTTTTTT
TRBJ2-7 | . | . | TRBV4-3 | CASSQDPYHGSYEQYF | TGCGCCAGCAGCCAAGATCCCTATCACGGCTCCTACGAGCAGTACTTC
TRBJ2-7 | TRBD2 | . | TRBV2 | CASTGLAGASSYEQYF | TGTGCCAGCACCGGACTAGCGGGGGCAAGCTCCTACGAGCAGTACTTC
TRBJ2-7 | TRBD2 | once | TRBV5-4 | CASSGGTNYEQYF | TGTGCCAGCAGCGGCGGGACTAACTACGAGCAGTACTTC
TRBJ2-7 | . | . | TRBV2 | CASSETGTDEQYF | TGTGCCAGCAGTGAAACCGGGACCGACGAGCAGTACTTC
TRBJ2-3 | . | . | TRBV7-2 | CASSSLLYSTDTQYF | TGTGCCAGCAGCTCCCTTTTATATAGCACAGATACGCAGTATTTT
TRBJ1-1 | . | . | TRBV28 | CASWVRNTEAFF | TGTGCCAGCTGGGTACGGAACACTGAAGCTTTCTTT
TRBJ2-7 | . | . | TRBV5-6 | CASKRGAQILHSYEQYF | TGTGCCAGCAAAAGAGGGGCGCAGATCCTACACTCCTACGAGCAGTACTTC
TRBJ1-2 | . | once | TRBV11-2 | CASSPDSNYGYTF | TGTGCCAGCAGTCCGGATTCTAACTATGGCTACACCTTC
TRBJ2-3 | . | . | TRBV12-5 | CASALEGGTDTQYF | TGTGCTAGTGCCCTGGAGGGGGGCACAGATACGCAGTATTTT
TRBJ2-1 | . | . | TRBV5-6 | CASSFSNEQFF | TGTGCCAGCAGCTTCTCCAATGAGCAGTTCTTC
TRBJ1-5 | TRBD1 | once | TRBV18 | CASSATGSNQPQHF | TGTGCCAGCTCAGCGACAGGGTCCAATCAGCCCCAGCATTTT
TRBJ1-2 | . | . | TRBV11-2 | CASSGNRVNYGYTF | TGTGCCAGCAGCGGCAACAGGGTCAACTATGGCTACACCTTC
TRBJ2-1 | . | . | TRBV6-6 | CASRQDGGVYNEQFF | TGTGCCAGCAGACAGGACGGGGGAGTCTACAATGAGCAGTTCTTC
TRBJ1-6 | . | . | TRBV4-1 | CASSQDVPEISPLHF | TGCGCCAGCAGCCAAGATGTGCCGGAGATTTCACCCCTCCACTTT
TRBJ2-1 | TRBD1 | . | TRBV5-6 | CASSLDRTGAYNEQFF | TGTGCCAGCAGCTTAGATAGGACAGGGGCTTATAATGAGCAGTTCTTC